A single sample gave rise to the 8 T cell receptor beta chains below, sequenced in a study of shared clonotypes between healthy human individuals. Naive CD8 cells, CD45RO-negative and positively selected for CCR7, excluded terminally differentiated effector memory CD45RA+ cells. Produced via immunoSEQ multiplex PCR; TCRdb's table is partial and in-frame only. The data hold millions of clones, with about 93% observed a single time. The sample taken for sequencing was naive CD8+ T cells from PBMCs. All receptors come from a man aged 18-30 years in good health. Some clones in this sample may be carry-over from other donors' samples.

This clone has more than one count but fewer than ten. The V and J genes are TRBV10-3 and TRBJ1-5; D call uncertain. Germline CDR1 reads ENHRY; CDR2 reads SYGVKD. V was shortened by 10 bases and J by 0 bases, with 13 bases between the two germline ends. This CDR3 comprises 14 residues. The CDR3 DNA is TGTGCCACCGGCACCGGCAATAGCAATCAGCCCCAGCATTTT. As protein: CATGTGNSNQPQHF.

This chain uses TRBV28 with TRBJ2-2, with D tentatively TRBD1 (6 bases). The V gene's germline CDR1 is MDHEN and CDR2 SYDVKM. The CDR3 covers 16 residues. CDR3 coding DNA: TGTCCGCAACCTCCGTGGGGGCTAATATTATCCGGGGAGCTGTTTTTT. Amino acids: CPQPPWGLILSGELFF.

The CDR3 DNA reads as TGTGCCAGCAGCCCCCACGAAGCCAAAAACATTCAGTACTTC. Its translation is CASSPHEAKNIQYF. The rearrangement joins TRBV14 to TRBJ2-4, with D unresolved. The CDR3 has 14 amino acids. Germline loops: CDR1 SGHDN, CDR2 FVKESK. Trimming took 4 bases from V and 0 from J, leaving 7 bases between them.

V usage is TRBV27 and J usage is TRBJ2-7; D possibly uses TRBD1 or TRBD2 (5 bases each). The CDR3 is made up of 14 amino acids. The V end was cut by 7 bases, the J end by 0 bases, with 13 bases between. Per the germline V gene, CDR1 is MNHEY and CDR2 is SMNVEV (reference sequence). CDR3 sequence: CASKTRGSSYEQYF. CDR3 DNA: TGTGCCAGCAAGACGAGGGGAAGCTCCTACGAGCAGTACTTC.

This clone occurred once. The chain uses TRBV6-4 and TRBJ2-1; 12 bases map to TRBD2. The CDR3 runs to 15 residues. Germline values: CDR1 MRHNA, CDR2 SNTAGT. V shed 5 bases, J shed 6 bases, and the junction held 5 bases outside the gene matches. CDR3 sequence reads: CASSLAGGPSNEQFF. CDR3 sequence (DNA): TGTGCCAGCAGTCTAGCGGGAGGGCCTTCCAATGAGCAGTTCTTC.

In this sample, this clone turned up once. V is TRBV9 and J is TRBJ2-1, with 8 bases aligning to TRBD2. V lost 1 base and J lost 10; bases outside the gene matches: 1. CDR1 is SGDLS and CDR2 is YYNGEE in the germline V gene. CDR3 length equals 12 residues. CDR3 protein: CASSVRTSEQFF. CDR3 nucleotide sequence: TGTGCCAGCAGCGTAAGGACTAGCGAGCAGTTCTTC. Variable domain in full (rest from reference TRBV9 and TRBJ2-1): DSGVTQTPKHLITATGQRVTLRCSPRSGDLSVYWYQQSLDQGLQFLIQYYNGEERAKGNILERFSAQQFPDLHSELNLSSLELGDSALYFCASSVRTSEQFFGPGTRLTVL.

This clone occurred a few times. As DNA, the CDR3 is TGTGCCTGGATCTGGGGACAGGGCGTGGGGATGGGCTACACCTTC. It is translated as CAWIWGQGVGMGYTF. The rearrangement joins TRBV30 to TRBJ1-2; 9 bases align to TRBD1. The length of the CDR3 is 15 residues. J was trimmed by 8 bases and V by 4 bases; bases with no gene match: 14. Germline CDR1 reads GTSNPN; CDR2 reads SVGIG (reference sequence).

The chain recombines TRBV9 with TRBJ2-6, with D tentatively TRBD1 (6 bases). The V gene's germline CDR1 is SGDLS and CDR2 YYNGEE. The CDR3 covers 18 residues. V was trimmed by 0 bases and J by 0 bases, leaving 13 bases between them. CDR3 sequence: CASSVEQGIISGANVLTF. The CDR3 nucleotides are TGTGCCAGCAGCGTAGAACAGGGAATCATCTCTGGGGCCAACGTCCTGACTTTC.